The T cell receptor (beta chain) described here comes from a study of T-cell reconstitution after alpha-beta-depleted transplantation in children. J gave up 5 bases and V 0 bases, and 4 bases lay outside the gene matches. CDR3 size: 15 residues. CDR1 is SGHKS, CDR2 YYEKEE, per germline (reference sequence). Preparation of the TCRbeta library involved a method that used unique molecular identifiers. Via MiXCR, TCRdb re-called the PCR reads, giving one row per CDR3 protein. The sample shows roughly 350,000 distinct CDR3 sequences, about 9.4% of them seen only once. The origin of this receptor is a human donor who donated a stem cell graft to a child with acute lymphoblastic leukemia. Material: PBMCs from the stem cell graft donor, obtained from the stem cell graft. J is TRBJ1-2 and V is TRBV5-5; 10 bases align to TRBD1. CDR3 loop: CASSLGTGGRYGYTF. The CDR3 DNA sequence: TGTGCCAGCAGCTTGGGGACAGGGGGTCGATATGGCTACACCTTC.